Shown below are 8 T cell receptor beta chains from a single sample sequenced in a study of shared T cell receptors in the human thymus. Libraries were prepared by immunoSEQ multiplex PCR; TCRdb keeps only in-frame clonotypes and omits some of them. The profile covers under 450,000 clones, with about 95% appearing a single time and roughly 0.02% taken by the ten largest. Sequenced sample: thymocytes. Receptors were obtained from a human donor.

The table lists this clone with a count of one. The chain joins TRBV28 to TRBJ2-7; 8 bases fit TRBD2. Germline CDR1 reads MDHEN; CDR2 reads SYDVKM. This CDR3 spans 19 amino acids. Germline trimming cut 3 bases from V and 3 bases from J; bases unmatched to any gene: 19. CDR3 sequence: CASSFACEEREWVVYEQYF. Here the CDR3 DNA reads TGTGCCAGCAGTTTTGCCTGCGAGGAGCGGGAGTGGGTAGTCTACGAGCAGTACTTC.

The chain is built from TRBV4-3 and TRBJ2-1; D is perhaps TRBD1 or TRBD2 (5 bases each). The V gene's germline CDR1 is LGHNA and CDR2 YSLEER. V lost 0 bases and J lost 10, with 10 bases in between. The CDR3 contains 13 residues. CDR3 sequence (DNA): TGCGCCAGCAGCCAAGAAGTTGGGACGGAGCAGTTCTTC. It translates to CASSQEVGTEQFF.

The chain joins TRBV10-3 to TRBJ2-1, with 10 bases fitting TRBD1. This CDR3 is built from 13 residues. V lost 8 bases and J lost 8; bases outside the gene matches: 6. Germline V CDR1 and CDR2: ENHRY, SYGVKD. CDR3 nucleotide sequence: TGTGCCATCTCCGGGACAGGGGAACATGAGCAGTTCTTC. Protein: CAISGTGEHEQFF.

The CDR3 loop reads CATLLLAGGSGANVLTF. For the CDR3, the DNA is TGTGCCACCCTTTTGTTAGCGGGAGGCTCTGGGGCCAACGTCCTGACTTTC. This rearrangement joins TRBV2 to TRBJ2-6; 10 bases match TRBD2. From germline, CDR1 is SNHLY and CDR2 FYNNEI. The junction had 9 bases not matched to a gene; V was cut back by 10 bases and J by 0 bases. CDR3 size: 17 residues.

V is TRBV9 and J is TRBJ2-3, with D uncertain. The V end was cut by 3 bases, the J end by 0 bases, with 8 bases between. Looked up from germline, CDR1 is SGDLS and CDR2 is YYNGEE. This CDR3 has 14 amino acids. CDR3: CASSAPFSTDTQYF. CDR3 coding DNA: TGTGCCAGCAGCGCCCCCTTTAGCACAGATACGCAGTATTTT.

CDR3 in DNA: TGTGCCACCAGCAGAGATCAAAGAACCCCCGGGGTAGACTATGGCTACACCTTC. This sequence encodes CATSRDQRTPGVDYGYTF. The gene calls are TRBV15 and TRBJ1-2; D remains unclear. CDR3 size: 18 residues. Trimming stripped 0 bases from V and 3 bases from J, with 20 bases between. Germline assignment: CDR1 LNHNV and CDR2 YYDKDF (reference sequence).

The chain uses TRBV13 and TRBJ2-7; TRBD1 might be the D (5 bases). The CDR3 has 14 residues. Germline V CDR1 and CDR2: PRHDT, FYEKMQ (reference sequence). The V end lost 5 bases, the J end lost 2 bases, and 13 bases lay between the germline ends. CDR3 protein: CASSLDSLTYEQYF. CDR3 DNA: TGTGCCAGCAGCCTAGACAGTTTAACCTACGAGCAGTACTTC.

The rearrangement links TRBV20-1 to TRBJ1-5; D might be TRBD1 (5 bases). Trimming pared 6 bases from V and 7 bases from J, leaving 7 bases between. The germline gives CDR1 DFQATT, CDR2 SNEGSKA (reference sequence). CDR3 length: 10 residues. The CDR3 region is CSAGGQPQHF. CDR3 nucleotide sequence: TGCAGTGCCGGGGGACAGCCCCAGCATTTT.